Below are 6 T cell receptor beta chains sequenced from a single sample in a study of response to subunit inactivated influenza vaccine. TCRdb redid the calling of the RT-PCR reads with MiXCR, one entry per CDR3 protein. This sample has under 950,000 distinct CDR3 sequences, with 21% found just once. The sequencing used PBMCs from blood, collected about 5 days after vaccination. These receptors all stem from a man between 45 and 60 years old who received an inactivated influenza vaccine.

The chain combines TRBV20-1 with TRBJ2-7; D gene unclear. Deletions cut 0 bases from V and 1 base from J, with 13 bases between. Germline CDR1 DFQATT, CDR2 SNEGSKA (reference sequence). The CDR3 is 15 amino acids. The CDR3 loop is CSARDRRTVSYEQYF. DNA of the CDR3: TGCAGTGCTAGAGATAGGCGCACGGTTTCCTACGAGCAGTACTTC.

The rearrangement joins TRBV11-1 to TRBJ2-3; TRBD2 matches 12 bases. Trimming removed 4 bases from V and 2 bases from J; junction bases left unmatched: 13. This CDR3 is 19 amino acids long. Germline V gives CDR1 SGHAT, CDR2 FQDESV (reference sequence). The CDR3 sequence: CASSSHYRTSGANTDTQYF. In DNA, the CDR3 is TGTGCCAGCAGCTCCCACTACAGGACTAGCGGGGCAAACACAGATACGCAGTATTTT.

J is TRBJ2-3 and V is TRBV30; the D call may be TRBD1 or TRBD2 (5 bases each). V dropped 3 bases and J dropped 4 bases, with 17 bases sitting between them. CDR3 length: 15 residues. Germline V CDR1 and CDR2: GTSNPN, SVGIG (reference sequence). Here the CDR3 reads CAWRSRWGRSDTQYF. Written as DNA, the CDR3 is TGTGCCTGGAGGTCCCGCTGGGGACGTTCAGATACGCAGTATTTT.

The rearrangement joins TRBV4-3 to TRBJ2-1; D ambiguous. V was shortened by 0 bases and J by 0 bases, with 9 bases between the two germline ends. This CDR3 has 16 amino acids. Germline V gene lookup returns CDR1 LGHNA and CDR2 YSLEER. The CDR3 here is CASSQDGRFSYNEQFF. CDR3 coding DNA: TGCGCCAGCAGCCAAGATGGTAGATTCTCCTACAATGAGCAGTTCTTC.

V usage is TRBV12-3 or TRBV12-4 and J usage is TRBJ1-2; 7 bases are shared with TRBD1. The V segment lost 6 bases and the J segment 2 bases; nucleotides outside the gene matches: 6. This CDR3 contains 14 residues. CDR3 amino acids: CASSQMTGNYGYTF. In DNA, the CDR3 is TGTGCCAGCAGCCAGATGACAGGGAACTATGGCTACACCTTC.

Points on this clonotype: This may stem from a read error, because a much larger clone lies one nucleotide away. The CDR3 here is CTSYTGPADQETQYF. The CDR3 DNA is TGCACCAGCTATACAGGGCCAGCGGACCAAGAGACCCAGTACTTC. V and J are TRBV5-1 and TRBJ2-5; TRBD1 might be the D (6 bases). Per germline, CDR1 SGHRS and CDR2 YFSETQ. The CDR3 runs 15 residues.